What follows are 9 T cell receptor beta chains derived from one specimen sequenced in a study of long-term antiretroviral therapy in people with HIV. Sequencing used immunoSEQ v3.0 at survey level. The method was immunoSEQ multiplex PCR; TCRdb's version includes in-frame clones alone and lacks a portion of them. The sample shows more than 11,000 clones, about 82% of them seen only once. The sequences come from unsorted PBMCs, collected 1.8 years before starting antiretroviral therapy. The receptors shown here come from a woman in her thirties or forties with HIV.

CDR3 loop: CASSVSSYGYTF. CDR3 bases: TGTGCCAGCAGTGTGTCCAGCTATGGCTACACCTTC. V gene TRBV28 combines with J gene TRBJ1-2; D remains ambiguous. This CDR3 spans 12 amino acids. Germline CDR1 reads MDHEN; CDR2 reads SYDVKM. Deletions cut 5 bases from V and 4 bases from J, with 8 bases between.

This clone is a singleton in its sample. The gene calls are TRBV11-2 and TRBJ2-3, with 7 bases aligning to TRBD2. Germline-derived CDR1 and CDR2 are SGHAT and FQNNGV. CDR3 length: 13 residues. With V trimmed by 7 bases and J by 4 bases, 5 bases remained unmatched. CDR3 nucleotide sequence: TGTGCCAGCACAGCTAGCGGAGCAGATACGCAGTATTTT. It is translated as CASTASGADTQYF. Drawing the rest from reference TRBV11-2 and TRBJ2-3, the complete variable domain is EAGVAQSPRYKIIEKRQSVAFWCNPISGHATLYWYQQILGQGPKLLIQFQNNGVVDDSQLPKDRFSAERLKGVDSTLKIQPAKLEDSAVYLCASTASGADTQYFGPGTRLTVL.

This chain connects TRBV5-1 to TRBJ2-3; D is perhaps TRBD2 (6 bases). CDR1 is SGHRS and CDR2 is YFSETQ in the germline V gene. CDR3 length: 18 amino acids. V lost 6 bases to trimming and J lost 3 bases, with 26 bases between them. Here the CDR3 DNA reads TGCGCCAGCACAGGAGGGCTCAGAGTAGTGGGCACGACAGATACGCAGTATTTT. It translates to CASTGGLRVVGTTDTQYF.

The V gene is TRBV4-2, the J gene TRBJ2-1, with D possibly TRBD2 on 6 matching bases. The ends were cut back, 4 bases at V and 7 bases at J, with 14 bases in the middle. CDR1 is LGHNA, CDR2 YNFKEQ, per germline. The CDR3 is 14 amino acids. The DNA of the CDR3 is TGTGCCAGCAGCCCCCGACTAGTGGGTAATGAGCAGTTCTTC. Its translation is CASSPRLVGNEQFF.

This clone was seen just once. The chain has TRBV5-1 and TRBJ2-6; D might be TRBD2 (6 bases). The CDR3 has 19 residues. Trimming took off 3 bases at V and 1 base at J, with 20 bases between the two ends. CDR1 is SGHRS and CDR2 is YFSETQ in the germline V gene. The CDR3 DNA sequence: TGCGCCAGCAGCTCAAGATCCGGGACTCGTAATTCTGGGGCCAACGTCCTGACTTTC. Protein: CASSSRSGTRNSGANVLTF.

This rearrangement joins TRBV5-4 to TRBJ2-3; 12 bases agree with TRBD2. The J segment lost 6 bases and the V segment lost 4 bases, leaving 12 bases of the junction unmatched. The CDR3 extends over 17 amino acids. Germline CDR1 SGHNT, CDR2 YYREEE (reference sequence). CDR3 amino acids: CASSPVLAGGLDDTQYF. The CDR3 DNA sequence: TGTGCCAGCAGCCCTGTCCTAGCGGGAGGGTTGGATGATACGCAGTATTTT. The full variable domain, in which reference TRBV5-4 and TRBJ2-3 provide the parts outside the CDR3, is ETGVTQSPTHLIKTRGQQVTLRCSSQSGHNTVSWYQQALGQGPQFIFQYYREEENGRGNFPPRFSGLQFPNYSSELNVNALELDDSALYLCASSPVLAGGLDDTQYFGPGTRLTVL.

The chain couples TRBV6-1 to TRBJ1-5; 10 bases map to TRBD1. V shed 4 bases and J 6 bases; nucleotides not matched to a gene: 9. The CDR3 loop spans 16 amino acids. The V gene's germline CDR1 is MNHNS and CDR2 SASEGT. The CDR3 sequence is CASSGTGTGVFQPQHF. CDR3 nucleotides: TGTGCCAGCAGTGGAACCGGGACAGGGGTCTTTCAGCCCCAGCATTTT.

The V and J genes are TRBV5-8 and TRBJ2-7; 8 positions agree with TRBD1. From germline, CDR1 is SGHTS and CDR2 YDEGEE. V lost 0 bases, J lost 2 bases, and 1 base stayed unmatched. This CDR3 contains 14 residues. DNA of the CDR3: TGTGCCAGCAGCTTGGCACAGGGGGCCTACGAGCAGTACTTC. Translating gives CASSLAQGAYEQYF.

This chain links TRBV27 with TRBJ2-3; 13 bases agree with TRBD2. CDR3 size: 20 residues. Looked up from germline, CDR1 is MNHEY and CDR2 is SMNVEV (reference sequence). Trimming took 5 bases from V and 1 from J; bases not matched to a gene: 15. CDR3 coding DNA: TGTGCCAGCAGTCTCCACCCGGATGGACTAGCGGGAGTAGGCACAGATACGCAGTATTTT. Translation: CASSLHPDGLAGVGTDTQYF.